This T cell receptor beta chain derives from a study of control samples from healthy donors and cancer patients (dated by TCRdb to the early 2020s). Worth noting for this clone: It lacks a known antigen. Per-nucleotide qualities are absent, and no much larger clonotype sits a single base away.

Trimming takes 8 bases off V and 8 bases off J; junction bases not matched to a gene: 19. Counted from cysteine to phenylalanine, this CDR3 has 15 amino acids. The DNA shown is the 45-base CDR3, in frame from base 1. In the germline V gene, CDR1 corresponds to SQVTM and CDR2 to ANQGSEA. Libraries came from the immunoSEQ multiplex PCR assay. The source is immuneACCESS, and TCRdb retained only in-frame sequences with V and J called. Part of the clones is not carried over; for the studies checked, unresolved V genes explain less than half of this, and the remainder is unexplained. The sample table lists 130,000 or so clones, 91% of them with a count of one. The top ten clonotypes cover 6% to 9% of the sample.

Rearrangement joined TRBV29-1 to TRBJ1-2; 8 nucleotides in the junction match TRBD1. The TCR sequence derives from a man younger than 35 in good health. Sequenced input: blood. The DNA reads as follows: TGCAGCTCCTTGGACAGGGCCGATTTTGGGGGAGGCTACACCTTC. It translates as CSSLDRADFGGGYTF.